This T cell receptor (beta chain) came from a study of T cells in women clearing cervical HPV infection (dated by TCRdb to the late 2010s). Describing the broader study: Cases were some 26 women with histologically confirmed HPV16-related CIN3 or worse, including a couple of invasive cancers. The controls were fewer than 30 women whose single incident HPV16 infection cleared within 12 months with no development of precancer or cancer. Blood from cases was collected at the visit at which the lesion was first identified, whereas blood from controls was collected once infection was no longer detected. Among cases, blood sampling came a median of approximately 150 days after lesion detection, with an interquartile range of roughly 85 to 200 days. Since HLA typing was available for only a few women, HLA type could not be ruled out as a confounder. Nested within Costa Rica's Guanacaste HPV Natural History Study, an exploratory proof-of-principle case-control study compared TCR repertoires across cervical HPV16 outcomes. Cases and controls were matched on age within five years and on year of sample collection. Cases had a median age of roughly 30 years compared with approximately 40 for controls, and baseline characteristics showed no significant differences between the groups. In the parent cohort, some 11,000 women aged 18 or older were enrolled in Guanacaste, Costa Rica, during about 1993 to 1995 and then followed for around seven years. Five blinded duplicates per group were added as quality controls, giving about 60 samples: 50 or so participants and some ten replicates. The study at large found these results: Because the number of T cells per sample was unknown, the richness differences could reflect varying T-cell content rather than repertoire biology. Significantly higher TCR repertoire richness was observed in CIN3+ cases than in controls across sequencing depths, whereas no difference in evenness was found. The cross-sectional design could not show whether the associations came before the infection or were a result of it, and neither effector/memory subsets nor HPV-specific T cells were isolated. Cases had lower TRBV6-7 relative abundance than controls (approximately 0.1% versus 0.16%; Bonferroni P = 0.0008). Random forest classifiers that combined richness and V gene abundances separated cases from controls with an estimated AUC of 0.8 to 0.85.

TCR beta CDR3 regions were amplified by multiplex PCR using the immunoSEQ assay from an average of roughly 1,100 ng genomic DNA per sample. The assay corrected primer bias using a complete synthetic TCR repertoire to establish an amplification baseline. Amplicons were sequenced on the Illumina platform. From the authors' description of their analysis: Error correction of the sequences involved clustering with frequency ratios plus a modified nearest-neighbor algorithm, after which the sequences were analyzed in the immunoSEQ Analyzer using IMGT gene definitions. At each rarefaction depth, TCR richness and evenness were averaged over 20 rarefaction repeats, and samples with fewer sequences than the depth were excluded. Wilcoxon rank sum tests with FDR correction were used to compare V, D and J gene relative abundances between the groups. An intraclass correlation of roughly 96% for TCR richness and an average of about 73% across 65 to 80 gene segments were obtained from the blinded duplicates. TCRdb holds this immuneACCESS table with in-frame rearrangements only. Some clones are missing; in checked studies, unresolved V genes explain under half, and the rest has no known cause. That table supplies the V and J calls and clone size; D and trimming were determined from the DNA. The sample table on file contains some 40,000 clones. The ten largest clones add up to approximately 6.6% of the sample.

Measured from the cysteine to the phenylalanine, the CDR3 is 15 residues long. Sequencing covers 36 bases of the CDR3, shown here with the frame starting at base 1. From the germline V gene, CDR1 is SGHVS and CDR2 is FNYEAQ. V was cut back by 2 bases and J by 3 bases, leaving a gap of 11 bases between them. A word on this clone: Its antigen specificity is not known. The missing CDR3 end, 3 residues past where the read stops, is filled in from the germline J gene.

Every participant had a single incident cervical HPV16 infection, and prevalent HPV16 infections were excluded. Cervical HPV DNA was detected with MY09/MY11 PCR, and genotyping was done by dot-blot hybridization. About 14 mL of heparinized blood were centrifuged, and the buffy coat was split into aliquots, frozen at -30 degrees C, and then kept at -80 degrees C. QIAGEN kits were used to extract genomic DNA from buffy coat specimens. The sequence came from a woman aged 18 to 69 with a cervical HPV16 infection that either progressed to CIN3+ or cleared (not recorded which). The receptor chain draws on TRBV7-6 and TRBJ2-1, with the D gene uncertain. The sequenced sample was blood buffy coat. The CDR3 in this case is CASSLSGFFYNEQFF. The part of the CDR3 DNA that was read is TGTGCCAGCAGCTTATCAGGTTTTTTCTACAATGAG.